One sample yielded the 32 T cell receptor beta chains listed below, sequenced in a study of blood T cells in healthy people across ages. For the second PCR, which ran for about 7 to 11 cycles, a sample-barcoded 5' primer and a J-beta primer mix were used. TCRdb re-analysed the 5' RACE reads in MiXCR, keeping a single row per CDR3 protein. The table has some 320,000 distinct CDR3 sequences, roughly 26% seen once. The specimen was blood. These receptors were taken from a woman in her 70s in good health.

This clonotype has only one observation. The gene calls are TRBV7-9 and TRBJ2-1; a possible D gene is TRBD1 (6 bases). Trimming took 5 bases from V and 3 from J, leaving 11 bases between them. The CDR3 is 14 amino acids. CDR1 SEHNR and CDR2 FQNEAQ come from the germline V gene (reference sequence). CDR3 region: CASSGDRRYNEQFF. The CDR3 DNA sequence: TGTGCCAGCAGCGGTGACAGGCGCTACAATGAGCAGTTCTTC.

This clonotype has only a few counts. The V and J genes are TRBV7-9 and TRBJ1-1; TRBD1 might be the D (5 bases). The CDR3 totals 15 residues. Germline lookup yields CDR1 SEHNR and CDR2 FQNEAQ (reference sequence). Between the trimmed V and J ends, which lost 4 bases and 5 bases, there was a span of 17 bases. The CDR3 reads CASSSPPPGKTEAFF. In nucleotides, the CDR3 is TGTGCCAGCAGCTCCCCGCCCCCAGGGAAAACTGAAGCTTTCTTT.

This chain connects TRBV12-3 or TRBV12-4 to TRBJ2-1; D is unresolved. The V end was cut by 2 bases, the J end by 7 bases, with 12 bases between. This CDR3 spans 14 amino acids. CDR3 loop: CASSLLALGNEQFF. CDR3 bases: TGTGCCAGCAGTTTATTGGCTCTAGGGAATGAGCAGTTCTTC.

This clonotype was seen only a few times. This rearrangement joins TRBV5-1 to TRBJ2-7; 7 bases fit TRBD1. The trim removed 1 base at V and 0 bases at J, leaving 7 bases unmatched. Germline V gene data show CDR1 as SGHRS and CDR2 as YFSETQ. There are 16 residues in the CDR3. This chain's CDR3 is CASSLMTWDSSYEQYF. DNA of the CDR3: TGCGCCAGCAGCTTGATGACGTGGGACAGCTCCTACGAGCAGTACTTC.

Here the CDR3 reads CASSSWEGETQYF. CDR3 sequence (DNA): TGTGCCAGCAGTTCTTGGGAGGGGGAGACCCAGTACTTC. V is TRBV7-9 and J is TRBJ2-5; TRBD2 matches at 7 bases. This CDR3 has 13 amino acids. Looked up from germline, CDR1 is SEHNR and CDR2 is FQNEAQ (reference sequence). With 6 bases clipped from V and 5 bases from J, the junction kept 6 bases outside the gene matches.

CDR3 sequence: CASSHQRGAAYEQFF. Written as DNA, the CDR3 is TGTGCCAGCAGCCATCAGCGGGGGGCGGCCTATGAGCAGTTCTTC. The chain couples TRBV4-2 to TRBJ2-1; 9 bases align to TRBD2. CDR1 LGHNA and CDR2 YNFKEQ come from the germline V gene. Losses at the gene ends were 3 bases for V and 8 bases for J; bases not matched to a gene: 8. The CDR3 sequence is 15 residues long.

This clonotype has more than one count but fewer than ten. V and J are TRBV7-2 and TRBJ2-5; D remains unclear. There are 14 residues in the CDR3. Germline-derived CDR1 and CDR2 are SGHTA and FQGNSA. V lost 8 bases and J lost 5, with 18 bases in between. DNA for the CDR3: TGTGCCAGCGGACCCACGACTCCTTGGGAGACCCAGTACTTC. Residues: CASGPTTPWETQYF.

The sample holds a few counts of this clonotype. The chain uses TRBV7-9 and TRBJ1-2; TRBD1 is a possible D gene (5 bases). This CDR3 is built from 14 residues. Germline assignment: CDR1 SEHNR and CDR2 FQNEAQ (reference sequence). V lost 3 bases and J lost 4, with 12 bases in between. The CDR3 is CASSLAGPPYGYTF. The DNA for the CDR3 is TGTGCCAGCAGCTTGGCAGGGCCCCCCTATGGCTACACCTTC. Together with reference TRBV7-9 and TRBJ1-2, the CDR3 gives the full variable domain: DTGVSQNPRHKITKRGQNVTFRCDPISEHNRLYWYRQTLGQGPEFLTYFQNEAQLEKSRLLSDRFSAERPKGSFSTLEIQRTEQGDSAMYLCASSLAGPPYGYTFGSGTRLTVV.

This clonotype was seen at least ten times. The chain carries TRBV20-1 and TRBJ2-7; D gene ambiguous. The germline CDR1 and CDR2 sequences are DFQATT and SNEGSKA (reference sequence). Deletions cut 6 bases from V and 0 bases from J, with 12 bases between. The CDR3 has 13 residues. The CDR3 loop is CSAPRYSSYEQYF. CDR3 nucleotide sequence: TGCAGTGCCCCAAGGTATAGCTCCTACGAGCAGTACTTC.

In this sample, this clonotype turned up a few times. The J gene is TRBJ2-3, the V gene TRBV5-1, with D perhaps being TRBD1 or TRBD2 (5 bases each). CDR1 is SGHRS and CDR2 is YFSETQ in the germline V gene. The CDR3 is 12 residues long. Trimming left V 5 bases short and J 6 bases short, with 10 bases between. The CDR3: CASRSEGDTQYF. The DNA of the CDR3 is TGCGCCAGCAGGTCAGAGGGGGATACGCAGTATTTT.

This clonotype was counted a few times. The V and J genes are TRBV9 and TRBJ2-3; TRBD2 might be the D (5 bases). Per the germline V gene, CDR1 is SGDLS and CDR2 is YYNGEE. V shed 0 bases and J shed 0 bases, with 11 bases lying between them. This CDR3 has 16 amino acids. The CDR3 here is CASSVAPSGSTDTQYF. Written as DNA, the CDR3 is TGTGCCAGCAGCGTAGCCCCAAGCGGCAGCACAGATACGCAGTATTTT. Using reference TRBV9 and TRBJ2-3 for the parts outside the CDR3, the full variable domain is DSGVTQTPKHLITATGQRVTLRCSPRSGDLSVYWYQQSLDQGLQFLIQYYNGEERAKGNILERFSAQQFPDLHSELNLSSLELGDSALYFCASSVAPSGSTDTQYFGPGTRLTVL.

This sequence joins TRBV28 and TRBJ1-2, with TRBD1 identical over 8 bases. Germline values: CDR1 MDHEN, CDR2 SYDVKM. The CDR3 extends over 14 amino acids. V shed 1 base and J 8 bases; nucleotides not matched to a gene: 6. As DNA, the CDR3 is TGTGCCAGCAGTTTATTCTTCGCAGGGGGCGGCTACACCTTC. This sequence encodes CASSLFFAGGGYTF.

CDR3 in DNA: TGTGCCAGCAGATCCCCGGGACTTGGCACAGATACGCAGTATTTT. Its translation is CASRSPGLGTDTQYF. The V and J genes are TRBV11-2 and TRBJ2-3; a possible D gene is TRBD2 (6 bases). Trimming pared 6 bases from V and 1 base from J, leaving 14 bases between. Germline-derived CDR1 and CDR2 are SGHAT and FQNNGV. This CDR3 contains 15 residues.

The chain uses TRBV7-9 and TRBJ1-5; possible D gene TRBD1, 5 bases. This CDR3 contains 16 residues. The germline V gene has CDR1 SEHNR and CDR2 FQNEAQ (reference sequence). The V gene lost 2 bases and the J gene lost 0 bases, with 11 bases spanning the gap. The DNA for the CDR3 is TGTGCCAGCAGCTTAACCACAGGTTATAGCAATCAGCCCCAGCATTTT. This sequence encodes CASSLTTGYSNQPQHF.

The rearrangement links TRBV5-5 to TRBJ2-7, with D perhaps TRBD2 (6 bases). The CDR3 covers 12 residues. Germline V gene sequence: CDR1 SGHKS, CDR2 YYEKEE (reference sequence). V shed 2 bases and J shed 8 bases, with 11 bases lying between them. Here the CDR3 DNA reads TGTGCCAGCAGCTTAGGAGGGGCAAAGCAGTACTTC. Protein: CASSLGGAKQYF.

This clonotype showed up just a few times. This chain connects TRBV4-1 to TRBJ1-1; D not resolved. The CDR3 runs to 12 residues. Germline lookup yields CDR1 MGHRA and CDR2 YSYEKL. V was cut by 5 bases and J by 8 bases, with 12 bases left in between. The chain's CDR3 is CASSSMVAEAFF. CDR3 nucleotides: TGCGCCAGCAGCTCGATGGTAGCGGAAGCTTTCTTT.

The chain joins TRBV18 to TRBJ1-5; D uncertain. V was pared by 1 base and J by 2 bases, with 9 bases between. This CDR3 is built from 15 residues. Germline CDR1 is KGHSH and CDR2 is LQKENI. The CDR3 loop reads CASSPQGSGNQPQHF. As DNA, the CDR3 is TGTGCCAGCTCACCACAGGGCAGCGGCAATCAGCCCCAGCATTTT.

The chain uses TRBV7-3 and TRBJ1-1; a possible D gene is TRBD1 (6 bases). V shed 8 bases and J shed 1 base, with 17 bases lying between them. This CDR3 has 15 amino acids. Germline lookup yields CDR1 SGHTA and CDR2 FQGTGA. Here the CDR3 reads CASSGGGTTNTEAFF. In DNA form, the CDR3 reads TGTGCCAGCTCCGGGGGGGGGACAACGAACACTGAAGCTTTCTTT.

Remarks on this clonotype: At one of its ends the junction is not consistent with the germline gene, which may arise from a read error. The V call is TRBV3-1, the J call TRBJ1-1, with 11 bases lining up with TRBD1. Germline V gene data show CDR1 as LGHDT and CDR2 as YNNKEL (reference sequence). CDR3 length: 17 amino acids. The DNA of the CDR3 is TGTGCCAGCAGTCAAGATGGTGGGACAGGGGGAAGGACTGAAGCTTTCTTT. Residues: CASSQDGGTGGRTEAFF.

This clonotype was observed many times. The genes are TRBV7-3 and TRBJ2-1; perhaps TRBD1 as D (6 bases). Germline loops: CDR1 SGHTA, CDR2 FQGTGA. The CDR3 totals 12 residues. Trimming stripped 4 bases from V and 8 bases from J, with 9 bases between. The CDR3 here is CASSSQGHEQFF. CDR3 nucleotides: TGTGCCAGCAGCTCACAGGGACATGAGCAGTTCTTC.

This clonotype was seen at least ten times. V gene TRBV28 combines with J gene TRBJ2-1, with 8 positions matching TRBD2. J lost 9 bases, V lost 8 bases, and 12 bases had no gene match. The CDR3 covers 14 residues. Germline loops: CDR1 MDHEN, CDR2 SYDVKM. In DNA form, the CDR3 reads TGTGCCAGCCTCCCGGGACTAGGCGGTGCTGAGCAGTTCTTC. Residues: CASLPGLGGAEQFF.

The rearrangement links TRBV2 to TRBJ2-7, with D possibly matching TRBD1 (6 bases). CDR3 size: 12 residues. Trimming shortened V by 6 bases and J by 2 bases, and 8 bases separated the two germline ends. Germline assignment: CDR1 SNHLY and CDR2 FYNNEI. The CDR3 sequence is CASSGQPYEQYF. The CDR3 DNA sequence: TGTGCCAGCAGCGGACAGCCCTACGAGCAGTACTTC. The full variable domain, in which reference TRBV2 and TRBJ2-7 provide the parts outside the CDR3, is EPEVTQTPSHQVTQMGQEVILRCVPISNHLYFYWYRQILGQKVEFLVSFYNNEISEKSEIFDDQFSVERPDGSNFTLKIRSTKLEDSAMYFCASSGQPYEQYFGPGTRLTVT.

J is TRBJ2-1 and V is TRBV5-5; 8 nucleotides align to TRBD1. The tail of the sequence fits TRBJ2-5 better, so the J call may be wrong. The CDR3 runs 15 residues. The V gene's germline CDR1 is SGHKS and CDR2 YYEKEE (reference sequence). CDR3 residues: CASRPRQGYEETQYF. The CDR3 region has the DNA TGTGCCAGCAGGCCACGACAGGGGTATGAGGAGACCCAGTACTTC.

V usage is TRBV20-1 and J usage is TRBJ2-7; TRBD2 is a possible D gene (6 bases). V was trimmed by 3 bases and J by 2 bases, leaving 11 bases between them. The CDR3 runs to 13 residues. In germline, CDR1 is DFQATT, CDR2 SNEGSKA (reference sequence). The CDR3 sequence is CSASRDLTYEQYF. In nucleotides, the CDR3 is TGCAGTGCTAGTAGGGACTTAACCTACGAGCAGTACTTC.

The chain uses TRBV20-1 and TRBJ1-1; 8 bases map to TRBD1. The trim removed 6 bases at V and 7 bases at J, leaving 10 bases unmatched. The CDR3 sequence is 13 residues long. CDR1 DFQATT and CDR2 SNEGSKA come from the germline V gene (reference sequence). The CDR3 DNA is TGCAGTGCCCCAGGACAGGGTGGGGTTGAAGCTTTCTTT. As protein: CSAPGQGGVEAFF.

Here the CDR3 DNA reads TGCAGTGCCAGGACCCTGAAGATGTCTTTCTTT. Translation gives CSARTLKMSFF. The chain couples TRBV20-1 to TRBJ1-1, with D hard to call. CDR3 length equals 11 residues. CDR1 is DFQATT, CDR2 SNEGSKA, per germline (reference sequence). V was pared by 6 bases and J by 12 bases, with 17 bases between.

In nucleotides, the CDR3 is TGCAGTGCCCGTGACAGGAACAATCAGCCCCAGCATTTT. This gives the protein CSARDRNNQPQHF. The J gene is TRBJ1-5, the V gene TRBV20-1; D perhaps matches TRBD1 (6 bases). CDR1 and CDR2 (germline): DFQATT, SNEGSKA (reference sequence). The CDR3 covers 13 residues. The V gene lost 6 bases and the J gene lost 3 bases, with 12 bases spanning the gap.

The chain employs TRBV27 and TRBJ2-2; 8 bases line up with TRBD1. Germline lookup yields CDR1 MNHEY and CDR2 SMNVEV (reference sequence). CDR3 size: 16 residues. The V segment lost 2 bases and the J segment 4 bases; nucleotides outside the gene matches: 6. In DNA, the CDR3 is TGTGCCAGCAGTTTAAGTTACAGGGGGTTCACCGGGGAGCTGTTTTTT. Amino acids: CASSLSYRGFTGELFF.

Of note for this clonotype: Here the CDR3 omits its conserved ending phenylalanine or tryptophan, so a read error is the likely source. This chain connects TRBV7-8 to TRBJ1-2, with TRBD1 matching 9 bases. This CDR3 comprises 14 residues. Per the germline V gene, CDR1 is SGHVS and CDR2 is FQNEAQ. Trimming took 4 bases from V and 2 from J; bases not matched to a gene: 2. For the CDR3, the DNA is TGTGCCAGCAGCTCGACAGGGGGGAACTATGGCTACACCCTC. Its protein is CASSSTGGNYGYTL.

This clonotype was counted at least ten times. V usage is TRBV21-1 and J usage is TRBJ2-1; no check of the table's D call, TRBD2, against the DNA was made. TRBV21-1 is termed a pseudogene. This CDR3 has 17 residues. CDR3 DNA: TGTGCCAGCAGCCCCAGAGGTAGCGGGGCCACCTACAATGAGCAGTTCTTC. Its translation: CASSPRGSGATYNEQFF.

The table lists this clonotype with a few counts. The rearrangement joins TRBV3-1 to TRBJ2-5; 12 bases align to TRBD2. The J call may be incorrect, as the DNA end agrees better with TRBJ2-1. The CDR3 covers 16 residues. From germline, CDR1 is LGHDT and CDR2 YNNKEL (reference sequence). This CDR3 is CASSQRGLAGNNEQFF. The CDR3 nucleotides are TGTGCCAGCAGCCAAAGAGGACTAGCGGGAAACAATGAGCAGTTCTTC.

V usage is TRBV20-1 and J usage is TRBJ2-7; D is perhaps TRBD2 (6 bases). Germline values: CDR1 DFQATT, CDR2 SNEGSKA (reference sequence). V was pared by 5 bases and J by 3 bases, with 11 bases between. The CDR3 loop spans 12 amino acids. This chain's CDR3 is CSAGRGYYEQYF. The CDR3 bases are TGCAGTGCTGGCCGGGGGTACTACGAGCAGTACTTC.